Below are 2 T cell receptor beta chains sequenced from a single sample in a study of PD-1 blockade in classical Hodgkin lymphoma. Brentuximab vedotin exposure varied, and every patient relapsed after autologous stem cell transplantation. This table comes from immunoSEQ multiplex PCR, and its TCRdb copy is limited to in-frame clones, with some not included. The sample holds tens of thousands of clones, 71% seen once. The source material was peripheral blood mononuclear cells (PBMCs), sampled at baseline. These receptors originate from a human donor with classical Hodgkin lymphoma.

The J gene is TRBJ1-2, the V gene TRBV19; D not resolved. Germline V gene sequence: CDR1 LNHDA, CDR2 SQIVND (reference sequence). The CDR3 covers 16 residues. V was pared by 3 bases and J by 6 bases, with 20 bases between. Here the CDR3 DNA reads TGTGCCAGTAGTATTGGCGGCGTACTAACTCAGAATGGCTACACCTTC. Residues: CASSIGGVLTQNGYTF. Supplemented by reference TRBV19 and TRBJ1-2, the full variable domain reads DGGITQSPKYLFRKEGQNVTLSCEQNLNHDAMYWYRQDPGQGLRLIYYSQIVNDFQKGDIAEGYSVSREKKESFPLTVTSAQKNPTAFYLCASSIGGVLTQNGYTFGSGTRLTVV.

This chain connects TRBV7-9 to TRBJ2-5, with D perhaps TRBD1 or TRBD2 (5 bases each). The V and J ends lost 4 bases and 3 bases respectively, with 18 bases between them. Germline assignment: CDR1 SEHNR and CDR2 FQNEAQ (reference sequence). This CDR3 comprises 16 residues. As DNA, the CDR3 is TGTGCCAGCAGCTCTGGGACGCTTATAAACAAAGAGACCCAGTACTTC. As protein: CASSSGTLINKETQYF.